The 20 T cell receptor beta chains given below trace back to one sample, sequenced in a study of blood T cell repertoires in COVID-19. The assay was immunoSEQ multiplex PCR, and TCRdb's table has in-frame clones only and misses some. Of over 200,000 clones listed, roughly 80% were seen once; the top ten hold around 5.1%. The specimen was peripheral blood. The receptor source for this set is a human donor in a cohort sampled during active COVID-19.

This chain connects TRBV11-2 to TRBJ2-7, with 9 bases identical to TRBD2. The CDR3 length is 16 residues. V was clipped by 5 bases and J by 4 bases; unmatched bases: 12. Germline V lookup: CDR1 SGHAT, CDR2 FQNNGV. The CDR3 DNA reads TGTGCCAGCAGCCCCCGGCGGGTAGCGGGAGAATACGAGCAGTACTTC. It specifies CASSPRRVAGEYEQYF.

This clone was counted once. The CDR3 region has the DNA TGTGCCAGCAGTCCCTTTGCGGGAGTCGTTACAGATACGCAGTATTTT. This gives the protein CASSPFAGVVTDTQYF. The chain couples TRBV2 to TRBJ2-3, with 7 positions matching TRBD2. Germline V gives CDR1 SNHLY, CDR2 FYNNEI. CDR3 length equals 16 residues. V lost 5 bases to trimming and J lost 3 bases; unmatched junction nucleotides: 11.

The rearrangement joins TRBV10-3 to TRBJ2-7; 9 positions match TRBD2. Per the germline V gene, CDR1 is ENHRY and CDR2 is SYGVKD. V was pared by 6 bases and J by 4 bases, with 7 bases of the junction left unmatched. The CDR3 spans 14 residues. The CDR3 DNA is TGTGCCATCAGCCCGGCGGGGGGGGCGTACGAGCAGTACTTC. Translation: CAISPAGGAYEQYF.

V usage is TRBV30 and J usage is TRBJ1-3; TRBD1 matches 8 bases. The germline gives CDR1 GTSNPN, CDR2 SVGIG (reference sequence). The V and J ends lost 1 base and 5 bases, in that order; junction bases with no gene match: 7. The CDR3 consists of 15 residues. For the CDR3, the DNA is TGTGCCTGGAGTGGGATAGGACAGGGTCGAAACACCATATATTTT. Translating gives CAWSGIGQGRNTIYF. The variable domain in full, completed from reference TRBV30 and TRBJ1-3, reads SQTIHQWPATLVQPVGSPLSLECTVEGTSNPNLYWYRQAAGRGLQLLFYSVGIGQISSEVPQNLSASRPQDRQFILSSKKLLLSDSGFYLCAWSGIGQGRNTIYFGEGSWLTVV.

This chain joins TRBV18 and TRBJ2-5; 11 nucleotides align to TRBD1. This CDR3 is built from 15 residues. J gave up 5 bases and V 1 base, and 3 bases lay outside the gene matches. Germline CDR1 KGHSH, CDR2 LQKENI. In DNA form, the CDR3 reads TGTGCCAGCTCACCACGGACAGGGGGCGTGGAGACCCAGTACTTC. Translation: CASSPRTGGVETQYF.

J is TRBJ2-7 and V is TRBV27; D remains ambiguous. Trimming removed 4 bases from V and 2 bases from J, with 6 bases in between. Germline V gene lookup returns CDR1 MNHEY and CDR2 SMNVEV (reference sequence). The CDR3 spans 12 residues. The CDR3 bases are TGTGCCAGCAGTTCAGGCGCCTACGAGCAGTACTTC. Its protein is CASSSGAYEQYF.

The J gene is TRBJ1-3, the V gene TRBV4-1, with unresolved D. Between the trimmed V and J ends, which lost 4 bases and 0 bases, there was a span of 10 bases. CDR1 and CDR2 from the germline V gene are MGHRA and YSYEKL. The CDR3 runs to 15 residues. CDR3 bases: TGCGCCAGCAGCCTTAGCGCCAGCTCTGGAAACACCATATATTTT. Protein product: CASSLSASSGNTIYF.

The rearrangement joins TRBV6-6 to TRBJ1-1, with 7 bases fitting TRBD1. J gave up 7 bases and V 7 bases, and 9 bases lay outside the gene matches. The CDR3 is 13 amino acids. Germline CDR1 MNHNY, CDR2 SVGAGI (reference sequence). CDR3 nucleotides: TGTGCCAGCAACCGAGACAGGGTAGGTGAAGCTTTCTTT. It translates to CASNRDRVGEAFF.

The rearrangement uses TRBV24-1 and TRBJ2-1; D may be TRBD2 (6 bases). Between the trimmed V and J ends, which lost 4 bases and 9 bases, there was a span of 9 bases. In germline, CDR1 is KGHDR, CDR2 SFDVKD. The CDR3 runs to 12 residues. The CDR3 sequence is CATSEWRGEQFF. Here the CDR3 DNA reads TGTGCCACCAGTGAATGGCGGGGTGAGCAGTTCTTC.

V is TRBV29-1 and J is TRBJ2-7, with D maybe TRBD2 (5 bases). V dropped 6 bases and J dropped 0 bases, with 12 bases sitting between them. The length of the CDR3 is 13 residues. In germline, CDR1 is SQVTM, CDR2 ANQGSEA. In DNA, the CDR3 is TGCAGCGTAACACCCACTAGCTCCTACGAGCAGTACTTC. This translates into CSVTPTSSYEQYF.

The CDR3 region is CAIGGAETQYF. The CDR3 DNA reads as TGTGCCATCGGAGGTGCAGAGACCCAGTACTTC. This rearrangement joins TRBV10-3 to TRBJ2-5, with D perhaps matching TRBD2 (5 bases). Germline V gene lookup returns CDR1 ENHRY and CDR2 SYGVKD. CDR3 length: 11 amino acids. V lost 8 bases and J 4 bases, leaving 8 bases between the germline ends.

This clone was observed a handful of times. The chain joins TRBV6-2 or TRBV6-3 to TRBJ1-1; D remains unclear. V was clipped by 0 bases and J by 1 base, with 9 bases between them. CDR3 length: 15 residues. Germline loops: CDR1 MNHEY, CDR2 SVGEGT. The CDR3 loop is CASSYSSGGNTEAFF. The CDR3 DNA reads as TGTGCCAGCAGTTACTCGAGTGGCGGGAACACTGAAGCTTTCTTT.

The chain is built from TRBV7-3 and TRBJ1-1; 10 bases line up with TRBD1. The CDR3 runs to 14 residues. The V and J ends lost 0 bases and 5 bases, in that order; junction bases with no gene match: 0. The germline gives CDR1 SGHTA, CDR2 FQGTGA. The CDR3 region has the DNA TGTGCCAGCAGCTTAACGGGACAGGGGACTGAAGCTTTCTTT. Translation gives CASSLTGQGTEAFF.

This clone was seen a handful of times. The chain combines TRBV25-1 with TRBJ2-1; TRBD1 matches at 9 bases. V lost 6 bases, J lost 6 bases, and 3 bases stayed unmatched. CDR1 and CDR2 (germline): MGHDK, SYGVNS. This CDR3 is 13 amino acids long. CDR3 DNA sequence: TGTGCCAGCAGGGGACAGGGAGGCAATGAGCAGTTCTTC. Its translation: CASRGQGGNEQFF.

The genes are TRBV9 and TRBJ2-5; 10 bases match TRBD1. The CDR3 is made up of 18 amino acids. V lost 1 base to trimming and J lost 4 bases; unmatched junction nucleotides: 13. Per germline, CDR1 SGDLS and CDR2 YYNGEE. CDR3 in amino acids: CASSVPTPGTGEVETQYF. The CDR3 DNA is TGTGCCAGCAGCGTACCGACCCCCGGGACAGGGGAGGTAGAGACCCAGTACTTC.

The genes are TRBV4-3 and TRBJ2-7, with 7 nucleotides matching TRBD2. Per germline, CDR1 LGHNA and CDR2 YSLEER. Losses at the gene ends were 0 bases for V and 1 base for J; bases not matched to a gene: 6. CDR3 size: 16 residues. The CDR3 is CASSQEGGVWSYEQYF. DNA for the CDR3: TGCGCCAGCAGCCAAGAGGGAGGGGTGTGGTCCTACGAGCAGTACTTC.

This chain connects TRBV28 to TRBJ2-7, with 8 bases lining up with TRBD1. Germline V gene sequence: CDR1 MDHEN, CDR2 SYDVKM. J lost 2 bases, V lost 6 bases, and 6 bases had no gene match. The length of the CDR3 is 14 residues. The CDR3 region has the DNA TGTGCCAGCAGCCTGGACAGGGACGCCTACGAGCAGTACTTC. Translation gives CASSLDRDAYEQYF.

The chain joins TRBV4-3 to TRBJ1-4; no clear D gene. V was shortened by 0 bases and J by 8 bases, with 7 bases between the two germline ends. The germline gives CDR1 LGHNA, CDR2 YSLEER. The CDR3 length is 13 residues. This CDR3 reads CASSQDGREKLFF. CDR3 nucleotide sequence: TGCGCCAGCAGCCAAGATGGGAGGGAAAAACTGTTTTTT.

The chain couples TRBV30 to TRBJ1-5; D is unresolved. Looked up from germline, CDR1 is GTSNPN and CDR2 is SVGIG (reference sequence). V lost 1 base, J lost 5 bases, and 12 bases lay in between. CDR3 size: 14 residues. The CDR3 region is CAWSGAGRYQPQHF. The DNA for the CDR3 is TGTGCCTGGAGTGGCGCGGGGAGGTATCAGCCCCAGCATTTT.

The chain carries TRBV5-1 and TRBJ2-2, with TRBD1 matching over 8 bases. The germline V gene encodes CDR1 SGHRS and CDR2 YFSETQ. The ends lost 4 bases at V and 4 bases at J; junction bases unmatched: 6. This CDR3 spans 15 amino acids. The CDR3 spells CASSPGQGRTGELFF. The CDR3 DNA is TGCGCCAGCAGCCCTGGACAGGGTCGCACCGGGGAGCTGTTTTTT. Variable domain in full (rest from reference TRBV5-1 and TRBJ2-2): KAGVTQTPRYLIKTRGQQVTLSCSPISGHRSVSWYQQTPGQGLQFLFEYFSETQRNKGNFPGRFSGRQFSNSRSEMNVSTLELGDSALYLCASSPGQGRTGELFFGEGSRLTVL.